This passage covers 15 T cell receptor beta chains from one sample sequenced in a study of response to subunit inactivated influenza vaccine. TCRdb redid the calling of the RT-PCR reads with MiXCR, one entry per CDR3 protein. The sample lists more than 700,000 distinct CDR3 sequences; around 20% were seen once. The sequences come from PBMCs from blood, collected about 5 days after vaccination. Receptor source: a man aged 45-65 years who received an inactivated influenza vaccine.

The gene calls are TRBV29-1 and TRBJ1-2; TRBD1 matches at 10 bases. The CDR3 is 13 residues long. Germline loops: CDR1 SQVTM, CDR2 ANQGSEA. Germline trimming cut 7 bases from V and 2 bases from J; bases unmatched to any gene: 4. This chain's CDR3 is CSALGQGNYGYTF. CDR3 bases: TGCAGCGCTCTGGGACAGGGGAACTATGGCTACACCTTC.

The gene calls are TRBV6-2 or TRBV6-3 and TRBJ1-2; D is uncertain. V lost 2 bases to trimming and J lost 4 bases, with 26 bases between them. Germline V gene sequence: CDR1 MNHEY, CDR2 SVGEGT. This CDR3 has 19 amino acids. The CDR3 loop is CASSYPAARRTSLIYGYTF. The CDR3 nucleotides are TGTGCCAGCAGTTACCCGGCGGCCAGGCGGACTTCTCTAATCTATGGCTACACCTTC.

The chain uses TRBV7-2 and TRBJ2-2; TRBD2 matches 8 bases. The CDR3 is 17 residues long. The junction had 13 bases not matched to a gene; V was cut back by 5 bases and J by 5 bases. Germline CDR1 SGHTA, CDR2 FQGNSA. The DNA of the CDR3 is TGTGCCAGCAGCCTCATCCCGCGGGGGGCCTTGACCGGGGAGCTGTTTTTT. This gives the protein CASSLIPRGALTGELFF.

This clonotype was picked up one time. V is TRBV27 and J is TRBJ2-1; 9 bases line up with TRBD1. Per the germline V gene, CDR1 is MNHEY and CDR2 is SMNVEV (reference sequence). The CDR3 extends over 16 amino acids. V gave up 3 bases and J gave up 7 bases; unmatched junction bases: 10. Written as DNA, the CDR3 is TGTGCCAGCAGTTTGGTGGGACAGGGTTTCTTGAATGAGCAGTTCTTC. Residues: CASSLVGQGFLNEQFF.

This clonotype was observed a few times. This sequence joins TRBV6-5 and TRBJ1-5; tentatively, D is TRBD1 (5 bases). Trimming took off 3 bases at V and 5 bases at J, with 11 bases between the two ends. Germline V gene sequence: CDR1 MNHEY, CDR2 SVGAGI. The CDR3 is made up of 14 amino acids. CDR3 nucleotide sequence: TGTGCCAGCAGTTATAGGTCGGGGGATCAGCCCCAGCATTTT. Translated: CASSYRSGDQPQHF.

The genes are TRBV7-3 and TRBJ2-1, with TRBD1 identical over 8 bases. The germline V gene encodes CDR1 SGHTA and CDR2 FQGTGA. CDR3 length: 16 amino acids. V trimming: 5 bases; J trimming: 5 bases; junction bases outside the gene matches: 11. The CDR3 sequence: CASSPYDRGLNNEQFF. The CDR3 DNA reads TGTGCCAGCAGCCCCTATGACAGGGGATTGAACAATGAGCAGTTCTTC.

By sample share, this clonotype is medium-sized (0.01 to 0.1%). This rearrangement joins TRBV12-3 or TRBV12-4 to TRBJ2-2, with D maybe TRBD2 (5 bases). CDR3 size: 12 residues. Trimming pared 10 bases from V and 5 bases from J, leaving 11 bases between. The CDR3 DNA reads as TGTGCCACTCGGGGTTTAACCGGGGAGCTGTTTTTT. This translates into CATRGLTGELFF.

The genes are TRBV20-1 and TRBJ2-7; TRBD2 might be the D (6 bases). Germline-derived CDR1 and CDR2 are DFQATT and SNEGSKA (reference sequence). The CDR3 is 13 amino acids. V was shortened by 4 bases and J by 4 bases, with 14 bases between the two germline ends. The CDR3 coding sequence is TGCAGTGCTAATAGCGGCCATGGATACGAGCAGTACTTC. It encodes CSANSGHGYEQYF.

This chain connects TRBV12-3 or TRBV12-4 to TRBJ2-2, with D possibly TRBD2 on 5 matching bases. The germline V and J ends were trimmed by 3 bases and 6 bases, with 20 bases remaining between them. CDR3 length equals 17 residues. The CDR3 nucleotides read TGTGCCAGCAGTTTTAGTGGGAGTTGGATGTCCCCCGGGGAGCTGTTTTTT. It translates to CASSFSGSWMSPGELFF.

The sample holds many counts of this clonotype. V usage is TRBV7-2 and J usage is TRBJ2-4; 7 positions agree with TRBD2. Per germline, CDR1 SGHTA and CDR2 FQGNSA. The V gene end was trimmed by 1 base and the J gene end by 6 bases; junction bases not matched to a gene: 3. The CDR3 extends over 14 amino acids. DNA of the CDR3: TGTGCCAGCAGCTTAGGGCCGGGGGGAAACATTCAGTACTTC. Translated, it gives CASSLGPGGNIQYF.

This clonotype was detected a few times. The gene calls are TRBV10-3 and TRBJ1-5, with TRBD1 matching 7 bases. CDR3 length: 14 residues. Trimming removed 2 bases from V and 4 bases from J; junction bases left unmatched: 2. Germline assignment: CDR1 ENHRY and CDR2 SYGVKD. In DNA, the CDR3 is TGTGCCATCAGTGAGGACAGGGCAAATCAGCCCCAGCATTTT. Translating gives CAISEDRANQPQHF.

The V gene is TRBV29-1, the J gene TRBJ2-1, with D perhaps assigned TRBD1 or TRBD2 (5 bases each). Germline V gene lookup returns CDR1 SQVTM and CDR2 ANQGSEA. Trimming took off 4 bases at V and 10 bases at J, with 11 bases between the two ends. This CDR3 is 11 amino acids long. The CDR3 DNA reads TGCAGCGTTGCCCTTTGGGGGGAGCAGTTCTTC. Residues: CSVALWGEQFF.

This clonotype was seen many times. The V gene is TRBV6-1, the J gene TRBJ1-1; 9 positions agree with TRBD1. This CDR3 has 16 amino acids. Germline V CDR1 and CDR2: MNHNS, SASEGT. Trimming removed 6 bases from V and 5 bases from J; junction bases left unmatched: 13. CDR3: CASRDYYDRGKTEAFF. The DNA of the CDR3 is TGTGCCAGCAGGGATTATTACGACAGGGGGAAGACTGAAGCTTTCTTT.

This clonotype was counted between two and nine times. The rearrangement joins TRBV10-3 to TRBJ2-3, with 10 bases identical to TRBD2. The CDR3 has 15 amino acids. Per germline, CDR1 ENHRY and CDR2 SYGVKD. The V segment lost 6 bases and the J segment 3 bases; nucleotides outside the gene matches: 6. CDR3 in amino acids: CAIRTGTSATDTQYF. The CDR3 nucleotides are TGTGCCATCAGGACCGGGACTAGCGCAACAGATACGCAGTATTTT.

This clonotype was seen more than once but under ten times. The gene calls are TRBV20-1 and TRBJ2-3; 13 bases fit TRBD2. Germline V lookup: CDR1 DFQATT, CDR2 SNEGSKA (reference sequence). The CDR3 covers 12 residues. Trimming removed 5 bases from V and 12 bases from J; junction bases left unmatched: 5. The CDR3 DNA reads TGCAGTGCTCCTCGGACTAGCGGGAGTCAGTATTTT. Amino acids: CSAPRTSGSQYF.